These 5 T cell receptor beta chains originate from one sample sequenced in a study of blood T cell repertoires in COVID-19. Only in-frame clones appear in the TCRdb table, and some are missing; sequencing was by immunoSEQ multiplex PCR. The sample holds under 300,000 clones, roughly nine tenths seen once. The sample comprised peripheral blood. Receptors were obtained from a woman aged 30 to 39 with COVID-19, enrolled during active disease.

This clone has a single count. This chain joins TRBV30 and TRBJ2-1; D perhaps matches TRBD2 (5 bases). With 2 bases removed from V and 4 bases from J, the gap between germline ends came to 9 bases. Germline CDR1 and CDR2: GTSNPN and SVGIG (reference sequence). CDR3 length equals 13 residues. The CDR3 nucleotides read TGTGCCTGGAGTCCCACTAGGTACAATGAGCAGTTCTTC. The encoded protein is CAWSPTRYNEQFF.

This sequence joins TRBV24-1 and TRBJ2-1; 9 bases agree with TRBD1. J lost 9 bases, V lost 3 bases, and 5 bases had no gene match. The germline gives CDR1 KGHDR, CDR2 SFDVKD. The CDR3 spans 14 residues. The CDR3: CATSDRDRVGEQFF. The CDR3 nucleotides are TGTGCCACCAGTGATAGGGACAGGGTGGGTGAGCAGTTCTTC.

CDR3 DNA: TGTGCCAGCAGACAGGGGGCGAGCAATCAGCCCCAGCATTTT. It encodes CASRQGASNQPQHF. V and J are TRBV6-5 and TRBJ1-5, with 9 nucleotides matching TRBD1. The length of the CDR3 is 14 residues. Germline V gene lookup returns CDR1 MNHEY and CDR2 SVGAGI. With V trimmed by 6 bases and J by 1 base, 1 base remained unmatched.

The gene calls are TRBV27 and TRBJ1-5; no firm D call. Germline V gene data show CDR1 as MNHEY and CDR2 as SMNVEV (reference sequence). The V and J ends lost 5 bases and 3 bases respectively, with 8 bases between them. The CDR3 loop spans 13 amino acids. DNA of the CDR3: TGTGCCAGCAGTGCGGGTTACAATCAGCCCCAGCATTTT. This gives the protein CASSAGYNQPQHF.

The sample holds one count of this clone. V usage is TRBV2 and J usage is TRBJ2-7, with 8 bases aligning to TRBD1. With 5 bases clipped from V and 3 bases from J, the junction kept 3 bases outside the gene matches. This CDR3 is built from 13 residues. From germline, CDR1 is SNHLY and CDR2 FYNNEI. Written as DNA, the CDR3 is TGTGCCAGCAGTAAAGACAGGGGCTACGAGCAGTACTTC. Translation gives CASSKDRGYEQYF.